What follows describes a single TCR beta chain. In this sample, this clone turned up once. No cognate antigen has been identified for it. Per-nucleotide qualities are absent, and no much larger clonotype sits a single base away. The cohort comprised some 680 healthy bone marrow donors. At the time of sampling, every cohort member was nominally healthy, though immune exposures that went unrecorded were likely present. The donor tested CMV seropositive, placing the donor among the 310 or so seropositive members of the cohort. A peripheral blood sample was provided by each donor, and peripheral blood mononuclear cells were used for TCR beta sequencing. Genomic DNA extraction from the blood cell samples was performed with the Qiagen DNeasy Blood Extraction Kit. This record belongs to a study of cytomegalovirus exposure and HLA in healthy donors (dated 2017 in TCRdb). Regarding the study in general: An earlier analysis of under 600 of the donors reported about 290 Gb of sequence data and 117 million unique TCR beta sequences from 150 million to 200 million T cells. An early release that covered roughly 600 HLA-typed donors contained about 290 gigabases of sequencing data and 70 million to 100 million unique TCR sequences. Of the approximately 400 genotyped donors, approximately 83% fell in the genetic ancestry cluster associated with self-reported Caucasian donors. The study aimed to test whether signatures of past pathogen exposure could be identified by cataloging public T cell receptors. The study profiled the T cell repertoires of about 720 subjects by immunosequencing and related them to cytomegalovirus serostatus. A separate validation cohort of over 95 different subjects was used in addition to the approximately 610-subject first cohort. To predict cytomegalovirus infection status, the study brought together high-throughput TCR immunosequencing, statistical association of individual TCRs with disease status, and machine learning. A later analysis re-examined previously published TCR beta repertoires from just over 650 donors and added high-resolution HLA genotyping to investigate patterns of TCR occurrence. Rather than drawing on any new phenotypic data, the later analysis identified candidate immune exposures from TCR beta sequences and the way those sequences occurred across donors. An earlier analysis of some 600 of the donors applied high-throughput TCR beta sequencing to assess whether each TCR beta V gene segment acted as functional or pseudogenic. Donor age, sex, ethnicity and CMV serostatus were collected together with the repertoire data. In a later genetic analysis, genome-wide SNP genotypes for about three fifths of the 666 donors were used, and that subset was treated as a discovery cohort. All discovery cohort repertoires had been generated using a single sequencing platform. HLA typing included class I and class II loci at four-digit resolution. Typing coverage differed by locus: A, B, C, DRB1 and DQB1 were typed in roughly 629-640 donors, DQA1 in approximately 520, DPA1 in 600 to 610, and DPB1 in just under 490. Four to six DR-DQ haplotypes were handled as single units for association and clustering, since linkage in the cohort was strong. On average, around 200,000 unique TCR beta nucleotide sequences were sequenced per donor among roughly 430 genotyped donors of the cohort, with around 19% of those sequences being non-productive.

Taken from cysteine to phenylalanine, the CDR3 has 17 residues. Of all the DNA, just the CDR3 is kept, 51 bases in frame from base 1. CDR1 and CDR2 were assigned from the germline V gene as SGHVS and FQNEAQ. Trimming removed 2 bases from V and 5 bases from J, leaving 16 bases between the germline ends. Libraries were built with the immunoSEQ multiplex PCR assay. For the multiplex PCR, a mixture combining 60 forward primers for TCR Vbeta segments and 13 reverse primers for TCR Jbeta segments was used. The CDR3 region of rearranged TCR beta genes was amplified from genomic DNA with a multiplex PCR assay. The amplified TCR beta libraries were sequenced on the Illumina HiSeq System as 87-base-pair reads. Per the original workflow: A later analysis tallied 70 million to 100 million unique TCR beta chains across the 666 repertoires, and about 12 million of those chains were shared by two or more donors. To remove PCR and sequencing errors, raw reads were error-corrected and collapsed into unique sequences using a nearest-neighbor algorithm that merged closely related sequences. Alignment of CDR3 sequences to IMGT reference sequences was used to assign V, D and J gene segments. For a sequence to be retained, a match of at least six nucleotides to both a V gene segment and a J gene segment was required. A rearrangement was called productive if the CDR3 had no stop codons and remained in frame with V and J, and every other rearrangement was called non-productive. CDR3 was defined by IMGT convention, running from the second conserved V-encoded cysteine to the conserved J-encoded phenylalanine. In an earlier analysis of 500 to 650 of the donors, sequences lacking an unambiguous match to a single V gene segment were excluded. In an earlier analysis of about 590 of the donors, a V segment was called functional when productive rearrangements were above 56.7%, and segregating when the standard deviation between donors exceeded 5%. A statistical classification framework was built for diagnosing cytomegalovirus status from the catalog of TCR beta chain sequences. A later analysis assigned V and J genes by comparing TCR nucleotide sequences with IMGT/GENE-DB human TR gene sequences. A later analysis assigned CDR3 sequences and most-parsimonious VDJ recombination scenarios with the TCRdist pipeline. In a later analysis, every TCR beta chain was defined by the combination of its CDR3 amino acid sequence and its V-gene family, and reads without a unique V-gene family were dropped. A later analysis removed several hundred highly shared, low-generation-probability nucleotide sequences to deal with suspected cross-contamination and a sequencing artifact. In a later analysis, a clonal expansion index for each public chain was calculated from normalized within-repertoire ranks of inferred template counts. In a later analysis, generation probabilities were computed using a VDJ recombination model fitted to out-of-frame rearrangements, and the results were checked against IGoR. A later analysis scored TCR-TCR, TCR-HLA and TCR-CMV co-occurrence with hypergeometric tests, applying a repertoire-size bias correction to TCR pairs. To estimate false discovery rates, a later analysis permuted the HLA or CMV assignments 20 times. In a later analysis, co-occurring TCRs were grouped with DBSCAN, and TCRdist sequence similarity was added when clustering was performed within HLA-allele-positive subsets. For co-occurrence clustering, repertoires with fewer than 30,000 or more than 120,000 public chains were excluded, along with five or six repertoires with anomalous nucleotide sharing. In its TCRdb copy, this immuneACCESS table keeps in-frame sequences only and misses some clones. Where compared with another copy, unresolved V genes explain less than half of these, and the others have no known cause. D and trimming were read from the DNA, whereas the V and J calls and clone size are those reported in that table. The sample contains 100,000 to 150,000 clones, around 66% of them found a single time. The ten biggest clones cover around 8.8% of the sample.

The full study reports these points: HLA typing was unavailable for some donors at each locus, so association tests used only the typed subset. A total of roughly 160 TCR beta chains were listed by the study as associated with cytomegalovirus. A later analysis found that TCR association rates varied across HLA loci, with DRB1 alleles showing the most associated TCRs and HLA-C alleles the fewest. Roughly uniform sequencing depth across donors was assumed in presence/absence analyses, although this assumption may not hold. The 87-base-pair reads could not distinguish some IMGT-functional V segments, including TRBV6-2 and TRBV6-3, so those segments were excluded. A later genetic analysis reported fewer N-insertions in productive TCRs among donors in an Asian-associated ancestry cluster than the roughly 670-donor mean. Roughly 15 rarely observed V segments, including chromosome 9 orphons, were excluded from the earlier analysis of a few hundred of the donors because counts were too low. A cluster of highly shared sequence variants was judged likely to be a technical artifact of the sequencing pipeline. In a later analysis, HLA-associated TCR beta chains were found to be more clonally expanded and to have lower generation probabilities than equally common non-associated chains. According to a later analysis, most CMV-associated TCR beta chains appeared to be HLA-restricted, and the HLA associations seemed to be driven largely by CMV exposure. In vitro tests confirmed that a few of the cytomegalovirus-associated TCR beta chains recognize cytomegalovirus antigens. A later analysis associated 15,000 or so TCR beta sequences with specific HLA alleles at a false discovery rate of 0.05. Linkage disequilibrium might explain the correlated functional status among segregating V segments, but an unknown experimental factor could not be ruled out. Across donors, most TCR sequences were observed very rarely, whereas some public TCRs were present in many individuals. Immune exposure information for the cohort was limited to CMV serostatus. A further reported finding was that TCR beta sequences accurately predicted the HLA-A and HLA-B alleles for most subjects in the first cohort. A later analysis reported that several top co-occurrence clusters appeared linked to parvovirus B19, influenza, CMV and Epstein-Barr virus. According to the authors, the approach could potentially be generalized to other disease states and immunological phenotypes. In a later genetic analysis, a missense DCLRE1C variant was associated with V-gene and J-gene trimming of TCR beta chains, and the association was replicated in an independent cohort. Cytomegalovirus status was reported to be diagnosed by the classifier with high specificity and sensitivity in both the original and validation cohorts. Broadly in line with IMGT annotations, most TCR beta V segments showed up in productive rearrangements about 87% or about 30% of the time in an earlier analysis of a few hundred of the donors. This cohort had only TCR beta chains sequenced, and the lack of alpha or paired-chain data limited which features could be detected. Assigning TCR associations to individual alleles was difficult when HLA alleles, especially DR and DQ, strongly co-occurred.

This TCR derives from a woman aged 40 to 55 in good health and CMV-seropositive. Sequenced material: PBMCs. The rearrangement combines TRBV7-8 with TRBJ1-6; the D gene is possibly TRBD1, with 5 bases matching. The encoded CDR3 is CASSLNPRGADNSPLHF. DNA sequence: TGTGCCAGCAGCTTAAACCCAAGGGGCGCGGATAATTCACCCCTCCACTTT.